A single sample gave rise to the 27 T cell receptor beta chains below, sequenced in a study of T cells expressing NK-cell markers (dated by TCRdb to 2018 to 2020). Preparation of the library involved 5' RACE. Sequencing instrument: Illumina HiSeq 2000. TCRdb reprocessed the reads and lists each CDR3 protein sequence as a single entry, with no DNA. The record for this sample contains over 200,000 distinct CDR3 sequences. Together, the top ten hold 0.39% of the sample. The sequenced sample was blood T cells: a sorted CD56 or NKG2C T cell subset, CD4+ or CD8+ T cells, or bulk PBMC T cells (not recorded which). The source of these receptors is a man in his late teens or twenties in good health. Donor details come from another sample of the same person, matched by shared clones.

The rearrangement links TRBV30 to TRBJ2-1; checking the TCRdb D call of TRBD1 is not possible without DNA. CDR1 and CDR2 from the germline V gene are GTSNPN and SVGIG (reference sequence). This CDR3 contains 13 residues. CDR3 sequence: CAWRQGMYNEQFF. Full variable domain (rest looked up from reference TRBV30 and TRBJ2-1): SQTIHQWPATLVQPVGSPLSLECTVEGTSNPNLYWYRQAAGRGLQLLFYSVGIGQISSEVPQNLSASRPQDRQFILSSKKLLLSDSGFYLCAWRQGMYNEQFFGPGTRLTVL.

The V gene is TRBV30, the J gene TRBJ2-5. The CDR3 length is 13 residues. Germline V gene data show CDR1 as GTSNPN and CDR2 as SVGIG (reference sequence). CDR3 in amino acids: CAWSVNVPETQYF.

V is TRBV20-1 and J is TRBJ2-7; TCRdb lists TRBD2, though no DNA is available to test this call. Germline values: CDR1 DFQATT, CDR2 SNEGSKA (reference sequence). This CDR3 spans 14 amino acids. CDR3 in amino acids: CSANRWGLAYEQYF.

The gene calls are TRBV5-4 and TRBJ2-3; TCRdb calls TRBD2, which cannot be checked without DNA. The germline gives CDR1 SGHNT, CDR2 YYREEE (reference sequence). The CDR3 covers 16 residues. The CDR3 region is CASREAGGRVTDTQYF.

This chain joins TRBV5-6 and TRBJ1-2. The CDR3 is made up of 14 amino acids. The germline V gene encodes CDR1 SGHDT and CDR2 YYEEEE. CDR3 protein: CASSLAGGGYGYTF.

This chain links TRBV28 with TRBJ2-1. There are 14 residues in the CDR3. The germline V gene has CDR1 MDHEN and CDR2 SYDVKM. CDR3 amino acids: CASNEGGTYNEQFF.

The rearrangement joins TRBV11-2 to TRBJ1-1; without DNA, the TCRdb call of TRBD1 cannot be checked. Germline V lookup: CDR1 SGHAT, CDR2 FQNNGV. The CDR3 is 13 residues long. The CDR3 spells CASSQTKDREAFF. Complete variable domain (other parts from reference TRBV11-2 and TRBJ1-1): EAGVAQSPRYKIIEKRQSVAFWCNPISGHATLYWYQQILGQGPKLLIQFQNNGVVDDSQLPKDRFSAERLKGVDSTLKIQPAKLEDSAVYLCASSQTKDREAFFGQGTRLTVV.

The chain links TRBV20-1 to TRBJ2-2; the D gene TCRdb calls, TRBD1, cannot be checked with no DNA. The germline V gene has CDR1 DFQATT and CDR2 SNEGSKA (reference sequence). This CDR3 has 12 residues. This chain's CDR3 is CSATGQGWELFF.

V is TRBV15 and J is TRBJ2-7; TCRdb lists TRBD2, though no DNA is available to test this call. The CDR3 is 16 amino acids. CDR1 is LNHNV, CDR2 YYDKDF, per germline (reference sequence). The CDR3 protein is CATSSIAGVSSYEQYF.

Here the CDR3 reads CASSPPGQGTQYF. The V and J genes are TRBV7-3 and TRBJ2-5; TCRdb outputs TRBD1, but without DNA this stays unchecked. Germline V gives CDR1 SGHTA, CDR2 FQGTGA. The CDR3 is 13 residues long.

The chain combines TRBV12-3 or TRBV12-4 with TRBJ2-2; no DNA is available, so the TRBD1 call from TCRdb remains unchecked. CDR3 length: 15 residues. CDR3 protein: CASRPSGQRGGELFF.

The chain joins TRBV6-1 to TRBJ2-3; TCRdb lists TRBD2, though no DNA is available to test this call. CDR3 length equals 11 residues. Per the germline V gene, CDR1 is MNHNS and CDR2 is SASEGT. CDR3 residues: CATSRTDTQYF.

The chain combines TRBV3-1 with TRBJ1-2; lacking DNA, the TRBD1 call made by TCRdb goes unchecked. The CDR3 runs to 13 residues. Per germline, CDR1 LGHDT and CDR2 YNNKEL (reference sequence). The CDR3 reads CASSPQGVNGYTF.

This chain uses TRBV24-1 with TRBJ2-3; the TRBD2 assignment by TCRdb is unverifiable without DNA. Germline CDR1 reads KGHDR; CDR2 reads SFDVKD. The CDR3 length is 14 residues. The CDR3 sequence is CATSPSGFTDTQYF.

This chain connects TRBV10-3 to TRBJ2-1; TCRdb's D gene call, TRBD2, goes unchecked for lack of DNA. This CDR3 region has 13 residues. Per germline, CDR1 ENHRY and CDR2 SYGVKD. CDR3 region: CAITTTSGAEQFF.

This rearrangement joins TRBV7-2 to TRBJ2-5; the TRBD1 assignment by TCRdb is unverifiable without DNA. Germline CDR1 reads SGHTA; CDR2 reads FQGNSA. The CDR3 length is 14 residues. The CDR3: CASSLDRVQETQYF. The full variable domain, its missing parts supplied by reference TRBV7-2 and TRBJ2-5, is GAGVSQSPSNKVTEKGKDVELRCDPISGHTALYWYRQSLGQGLEFLIYFQGNSAPDKSGLPSDRFSAERTGGSVSTLTIQRTQQEDSAVYLCASSLDRVQETQYFGPGTRLLVL.

The V and J genes are TRBV20-1 and TRBJ1-1; TCRdb's D gene call, TRBD1, goes unchecked for lack of DNA. CDR1 is DFQATT and CDR2 is SNEGSKA in the germline V gene (reference sequence). The CDR3 is 14 residues long. CDR3 residues: CSALDGTGNTEAFF.

This chain links TRBV7-2 with TRBJ2-7; as DNA is missing, the TRBD2 call by TCRdb cannot be tested. Germline V gene lookup returns CDR1 SGHTA and CDR2 FQGNSA. The CDR3 totals 15 residues. The CDR3 spells CASSARLVRGYEQYF.

This chain connects TRBV7-9 to TRBJ2-1; checking the TCRdb D call of TRBD1 is not possible without DNA. The CDR3 has 13 amino acids. Germline CDR1 SEHNR, CDR2 FQNEAQ (reference sequence). CDR3 in amino acids: CASRRVQGNEQFF.

The V call is TRBV5-6, the J call TRBJ2-3; TCRdb selects TRBD1, and the lack of DNA leaves this call unchecked. The CDR3 runs to 14 residues. Germline CDR1 and CDR2: SGHDT and YYEEEE. The CDR3 loop reads CASSLGGGEDTQYF.

The chain employs TRBV12-3 or TRBV12-4 and TRBJ1-1; TCRdb indicates TRBD1, and absent DNA this call remains unverified. This CDR3 contains 15 residues. CDR3 region: CASSLTGAYNTEAFF.

This chain links TRBV6-1 with TRBJ2-3; TCRdb returns TRBD2, unconfirmable since there is no DNA. Germline V CDR1 and CDR2: MNHNS, SASEGT. The CDR3 is 17 amino acids. The CDR3: CASSSGGLAGLPDTQYF.

The rearrangement uses TRBV12-3 or TRBV12-4 and TRBJ2-1; TCRdb lists TRBD1, though no DNA is available to test this call. There are 11 residues in the CDR3. CDR3 residues: CASSNRESSFF.

V and J are TRBV12-3 or TRBV12-4 and TRBJ2-7; the D gene TCRdb calls, TRBD2, cannot be checked with no DNA. This CDR3 has 15 amino acids. This chain's CDR3 is CASSGTEKGSYEQYF.

The chain combines TRBV7-2 with TRBJ2-7; absent DNA, TCRdb's TRBD1 call cannot be checked. Germline assignment: CDR1 SGHTA and CDR2 FQGNSA. The CDR3 is 15 amino acids. The CDR3 sequence: CASSLILTGPDEQYF. The whole variable domain, filled in from reference TRBV7-2 and TRBJ2-7, reads GAGVSQSPSNKVTEKGKDVELRCDPISGHTALYWYRQSLGQGLEFLIYFQGNSAPDKSGLPSDRFSAERTGGSVSTLTIQRTQQEDSAVYLCASSLILTGPDEQYFGPGTRLTVT.

This chain joins TRBV20-1 and TRBJ1-5; TCRdb gives TRBD1 as the D gene, but with no DNA this cannot be confirmed. Looked up from germline, CDR1 is DFQATT and CDR2 is SNEGSKA (reference sequence). The CDR3 covers 14 residues. The CDR3 sequence: CSGSPGHPNQPQHF.

The genes are TRBV4-3 and TRBJ2-3. Germline assignment: CDR1 LGHNA and CDR2 YSLEER. This CDR3 region has 12 residues. This CDR3 is CASSQETDTQYF.